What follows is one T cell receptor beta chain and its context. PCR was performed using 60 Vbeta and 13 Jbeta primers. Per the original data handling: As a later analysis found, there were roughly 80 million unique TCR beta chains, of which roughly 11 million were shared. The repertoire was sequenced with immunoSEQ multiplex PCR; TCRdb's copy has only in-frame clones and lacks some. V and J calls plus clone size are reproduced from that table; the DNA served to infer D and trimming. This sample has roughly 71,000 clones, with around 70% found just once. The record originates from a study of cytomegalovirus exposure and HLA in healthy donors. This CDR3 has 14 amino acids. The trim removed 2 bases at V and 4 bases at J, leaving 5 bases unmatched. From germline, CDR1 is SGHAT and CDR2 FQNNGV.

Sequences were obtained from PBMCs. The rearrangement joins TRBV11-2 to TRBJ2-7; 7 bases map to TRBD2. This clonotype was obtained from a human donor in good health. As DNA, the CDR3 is TGTGCCAGCAGCTTATTGGGCGGGAGATACGAGCAGTACTTC. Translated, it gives CASSLLGGRYEQYF. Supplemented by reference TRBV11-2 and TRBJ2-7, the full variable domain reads EAGVAQSPRYKIIEKRQSVAFWCNPISGHATLYWYQQILGQGPKLLIQFQNNGVVDDSQLPKDRFSAERLKGVDSTLKIQPAKLEDSAVYLCASSLLGGRYEQYFGPGTRLTVT.